The 21 T cell receptor beta chains reported below all come from one sample, sequenced in a study of spatial heterogeneity in lung cancer. MiXCR, run by TCRdb on the 5' RACE reads, gives a single entry per CDR3 protein. Altogether 25,000 to 30,000 distinct CDR3 sequences are present, 7.1% being singletons, with the ten largest covering approximately 24%. Their antigens are not known. Time point given: sample taken at primary tumor resection. The study, taken as a whole, reports: Tumor mutation count correlated with how many alpha and beta TCRs expanded intratumorally.

The starting material was lung tumor tissue, obtained at surgery. These TCRs come from a male donor with early-stage non-small cell lung cancer.

This clonotype has ten or more counts. V gene TRBV10-3 combines with J gene TRBJ2-2; TRBD1 agrees at 7 bases. The CDR3 spans 17 residues. Trimming removed 0 bases from V and 3 bases from J; junction bases left unmatched: 7. CDR1 is ENHRY and CDR2 is SYGVKD in the germline V gene. In DNA, the CDR3 is TGTGCCATCAGTGAGTCGTTCGCCCAGGGGGACACCGGGGAGCTGTTTTTT. Translated, it gives CAISESFAQGDTGELFF.

This clonotype occurred many times. The chain carries TRBV12-5 and TRBJ1-6; D gene ambiguous. The CDR3 has 16 residues. V was shortened by 7 bases and J by 9 bases, with 22 bases between the two germline ends. Germline V gives CDR1 LGHNT, CDR2 FRNRAP. The CDR3 spells CASALWRAGKGSPLHF. Here the CDR3 DNA reads TGTGCTAGTGCCCTTTGGAGGGCCGGGAAAGGTTCACCCCTCCACTTT.

This clonotype came up many times. The chain is built from TRBV5-1 and TRBJ1-1, with a possible D match to TRBD1 (6 bases). The V end was cut by 6 bases, the J end by 8 bases, with 14 bases between. The CDR3 sequence is 12 residues long. In germline, CDR1 is SGHRS, CDR2 YFSETQ. The CDR3: CASTSPGQEAFF. CDR3 coding DNA: TGCGCCAGCACCTCACCAGGACAGGAAGCTTTCTTT.

The chain employs TRBV5-6 and TRBJ2-5, with 7 bases matching TRBD2. The length of the CDR3 is 15 residues. The V segment lost 1 base and the J segment 5 bases; nucleotides outside the gene matches: 8. Germline CDR1 reads SGHDT; CDR2 reads YYEEEE. CDR3 nucleotides: TGTGCCAGCAGCTTGAACCCCAGCGGGGTGGAGACCCAGTACTTC. This sequence encodes CASSLNPSGVETQYF.

Ten or more counts support this clonotype. The chain recombines TRBV20-1 with TRBJ2-1; 10 nucleotides line up with TRBD2. Germline trimming cut 3 bases from V and 5 bases from J; bases unmatched to any gene: 7. Germline V gives CDR1 DFQATT, CDR2 SNEGSKA (reference sequence). This CDR3 is 15 amino acids long. Here the CDR3 DNA reads TGCAGTGCTAGTATCCTAGCGGGGGACCACAATGAGCAGTTCTTC. This sequence encodes CSASILAGDHNEQFF.

This clonotype was seen at least ten times. The rearrangement joins TRBV14 to TRBJ1-3, with D hard to call. The V end was cut by 3 bases, the J end by 0 bases, with 12 bases between. The CDR3 has 16 amino acids. CDR1 is SGHDN and CDR2 is FVKESK in the germline V gene. CDR3 DNA sequence: TGTGCCAGCAGCCAGATCACCGAGAGCTCTGGAAACACCATATATTTT. It encodes CASSQITESSGNTIYF.

This clonotype was seen many times. V usage is TRBV6-5 and J usage is TRBJ2-5; D tentatively fits TRBD1 or TRBD2 (5 bases each). The germline V gene encodes CDR1 MNHEY and CDR2 SVGAGI. The CDR3 runs to 15 residues. Trimming took off 2 bases at V and 2 bases at J, with 12 bases between the two ends. CDR3 bases: TGTGCCAGCAGTTACGAGGGGTCCCGACAAGAGACCCAGTACTTC. Encoded protein: CASSYEGSRQETQYF.

This chain uses TRBV10-3 with TRBJ2-7, with TRBD1 matching 10 bases. Germline trimming cut 2 bases from V and 7 bases from J; bases unmatched to any gene: 8. From germline, CDR1 is ENHRY and CDR2 SYGVKD. The CDR3 sequence is 15 residues long. For the CDR3, the DNA is TGTGCCATCAGTGAGAGACAGGGGGCATTTGGTGAGCAGTACTTC. It yields the protein CAISERQGAFGEQYF.

This clonotype appeared a few times. This chain uses TRBV29-1 with TRBJ1-1; D perhaps matches TRBD1 (6 bases). Germline values: CDR1 SQVTM, CDR2 ANQGSEA. The V end lost 7 bases, the J end lost 3 bases, and 15 bases lay between the germline ends. This CDR3 is 13 amino acids long. This chain's CDR3 is CSGEGVRDTEAFF. The CDR3 nucleotides read TGCAGCGGAGAGGGGGTCCGGGACACTGAAGCTTTCTTT.

This clonotype was counted at least ten times. This sequence joins TRBV5-1 and TRBJ2-7, with TRBD1 matching over 8 bases. V was clipped by 4 bases and J by 1 base; unmatched bases: 4. The CDR3 extends over 14 amino acids. CDR1 SGHRS and CDR2 YFSETQ come from the germline V gene. The CDR3 region is CASSVQGDSYEQYF. The DNA of the CDR3 is TGCGCCAGCAGCGTACAGGGGGATTCCTACGAGCAGTACTTC.

This clonotype was picked up many times. This chain connects TRBV28 to TRBJ2-3; D remains unclear. This CDR3 spans 12 amino acids. Germline V gives CDR1 MDHEN, CDR2 SYDVKM. Trimming left V 5 bases short and J 3 bases short, with 6 bases between. DNA for the CDR3: TGTGCCAGCAGTGTACAGACAGATACGCAGTATTTT. Its translation is CASSVQTDTQYF.

The chain employs TRBV18 and TRBJ2-1, with D possibly matching TRBD2 (5 bases). The CDR3 is 15 amino acids. The V and J ends lost 0 bases and 0 bases respectively, with 6 bases between them. Germline assignment: CDR1 KGHSH and CDR2 LQKENI. CDR3 in amino acids: CASSPPGSSYNEQFF. CDR3 in DNA: TGTGCCAGCTCACCACCAGGGAGCTCCTACAATGAGCAGTTCTTC.

The sample holds many counts of this clonotype. CDR3: CASSSGQNLETQYF. The CDR3 DNA follows: TGTGCCAGCAGCTCCGGACAGAACCTAGAGACCCAGTACTTC. The chain uses TRBV7-2 and TRBJ2-5; possibly TRBD1 for D (6 bases). V lost 4 bases, J lost 4 bases, and 13 bases lay in between. The CDR3 is 14 amino acids. Per germline, CDR1 SGHTA and CDR2 FQGNSA. The whole variable domain, filled in from reference TRBV7-2 and TRBJ2-5, reads GAGVSQSPSNKVTEKGKDVELRCDPISGHTALYWYRQSLGQGLEFLIYFQGNSAPDKSGLPSDRFSAERTGGSVSTLTIQRTQQEDSAVYLCASSSGQNLETQYFGPGTRLLVL.

This clonotype was seen ten or more times. The chain uses TRBV11-3 and TRBJ2-7; 9 positions agree with TRBD1. Germline lookup yields CDR1 SGHNT and CDR2 YENEEA. CDR3 length equals 14 residues. V was pared by 5 bases and J by 4 bases, with 6 bases of the junction left unmatched. The CDR3, as DNA: TGTGCCAGCAGCCGAGGGGACAGGGAGTACGAGCAGTACTTC. This encodes CASSRGDREYEQYF. Full variable domain (outside the CDR3, taken from reference TRBV11-3 and TRBJ2-7): EAGVVQSPRYKIIEKKQPVAFWCNPISGHNTLYWYLQNLGQGPELLIRYENEEAVDDSQLPKDRFSAERLKGVDSTLKIQPAELGDSAVYLCASSRGDREYEQYFGPGTRLTVT.

This clonotype was observed at least ten times. V is TRBV11-2 and J is TRBJ1-5, with no clear D. Trimming took 1 base from V and 0 from J, leaving 7 bases between them. The CDR3 runs 15 residues. Germline V lookup: CDR1 SGHAT, CDR2 FQNNGV. The CDR3 DNA reads as TGTGCCAGCAGCTTAGCCGGGTATAGCAATCAGCCCCAGCATTTT. This codes for CASSLAGYSNQPQHF.

This clonotype was recorded at least ten times. This chain links TRBV4-1 with TRBJ1-4; D unclear. Trimming stripped 0 bases from V and 5 bases from J, with 10 bases between. CDR1 and CDR2 from the germline V gene are MGHRA and YSYEKL. This CDR3 has 15 amino acids. The CDR3 protein is CASSQDGRVNEKLFF. The CDR3 DNA reads as TGCGCCAGCAGCCAAGACGGAAGAGTGAATGAAAAACTGTTTTTT.

This clonotype occurred a few times. In DNA, the CDR3 is TGCGCCAGCAGCCCAGGGGCACGGAGCTCCTACGAGCAGTACTTC. This encodes CASSPGARSSYEQYF. V is TRBV4-3 and J is TRBJ2-7; TRBD1 might be the D (6 bases). Germline V CDR1 and CDR2: LGHNA, YSLEER. The CDR3 has 15 residues. With 4 bases removed from V and 0 bases from J, the gap between germline ends came to 13 bases.

This clonotype has just a few counts. The chain uses TRBV10-3 and TRBJ2-7; D is unclear. CDR3 length: 14 residues. Germline assignment: CDR1 ENHRY and CDR2 SYGVKD. Trimming took 4 bases from V and 0 from J, leaving 10 bases between them. The CDR3 is CAISVAATSYEQYF. DNA of the CDR3: TGTGCCATCAGTGTGGCAGCTACCTCCTACGAGCAGTACTTC.

The rearrangement links TRBV7-9 to TRBJ1-1; possibly TRBD1 for D (5 bases). Germline loops: CDR1 SEHNR, CDR2 FQNEAQ (reference sequence). The CDR3 sequence is 13 residues long. Trimming pared 1 base from V and 4 bases from J, leaving 7 bases between. The CDR3 DNA sequence: TGTGCCAGCAGCTTAGAGGGGCCCACTGAAGCTTTCTTT. This translates into CASSLEGPTEAFF.

Remarks on this clonotype: A much larger clone lies one base from this, so it may be a read error. This chain links TRBV7-2 with TRBJ1-5; no clear D gene. The V gene's germline CDR1 is SGHTA and CDR2 FQGNSA. The CDR3 runs to 16 residues. The CDR3 reads CASSLGVPYSNQPRHF. The DNA of the CDR3 is TGTGCCAGCAGCTTAGGAGTCCCCTATAGCAATCAGCCCCGGCATTTT.

Of note for this clonotype: A much more abundant neighbour one base away suggests this may be a read error. The chain uses TRBV25-1 and TRBJ1-1; D gene ambiguous. Germline lookup yields CDR1 MGHDK and CDR2 SYGVNS. The CDR3 spans 14 residues. The CDR3 DNA follows: TGTGCCAGCAGTGAATCGGATATGAACACTGAAGCTCTCTTT. This codes for CASSESDMNTEALF.